These T cell receptor beta chains were read from a single sample in a study of blood T cell repertoires in COVID-19. TCRdb keeps only in-frame clones here, not all; method: immunoSEQ multiplex PCR. Altogether 35,000 to 50,000 clones are present, roughly 90% being singletons, with the ten largest covering 15%. Sequencing was done on a sample of peripheral blood. The receptors derive from a man aged 55 to 70 with active COVID-19. Both conserved end residues are part of each CDR3. The D gene is left open where the match is weak. Not all rows give a size; the values are once, few, many and, for expanded clones, a class.

V: TRBV20-1; size: NA; D: NA; J: TRBJ2-1; CDR3: CSASLRFDEQFF; DNA: TGCAGTGCTAGTCTTAGATTCGATGAGCAGTTCTTC
V: TRBV24-1; size: NA; D: NA; J: TRBJ1-5; CDR3: CATSAGDQPQHF; DNA: TGTGCCACCAGTGCAGGGGACCAGCCCCAGCATTTT
V: TRBV28; size: few; D: TRBD1; J: TRBJ1-4; CDR3: CASRQQGAVEKLFF; DNA: TGTGCCAGCAGGCAACAGGGGGCGGTTGAAAAACTGTTTTTT
V: TRBV24-1; size: NA; D: NA; J: TRBJ1-2; CDR3: CATSQEGTYGYTF; DNA: TGTGCCACCAGTCAGGAGGGGACCTATGGCTACACCTTC
V: TRBV19; size: NA; D: TRBD2; J: TRBJ2-5; CDR3: CASSRWSSGGTQETQYF; DNA: TGTGCCAGTAGTCGATGGAGTAGCGGGGGGACTCAAGAGACCCAGTACTTC
V: TRBV11-2; size: NA; D: TRBD2; J: TRBJ2-3; CDR3: CASSLGRGGTQYF; DNA: TGTGCCAGCAGCTTGGGTCGGGGGGGTACGCAGTATTTT
V: TRBV5-1; size: NA; D: NA; J: TRBJ1-1; CDR3: CASSPTGSVTEAFF; DNA: TGCGCCAGCAGCCCTACGGGGTCGGTGACTGAAGCTTTCTTT
V: TRBV19; size: NA; D: TRBD1; J: TRBJ1-4; CDR3: CASSSDRVSTNEKLFF; DNA: TGTGCCAGTAGTAGCGACAGGGTTTCAACTAATGAAAAACTGTTTTTT
V: TRBV6-2/TRBV6-3; size: NA; D: TRBD1; J: TRBJ1-6; CDR3: CASSSTGDNSPLHF; DNA: TGTGCCAGCAGTTCGACAGGGGATAATTCACCCCTCCACTTT
V: TRBV7-2; size: NA; D: TRBD1; J: TRBJ2-1; CDR3: CASSSRQGRQFF; DNA: TGTGCCAGCAGCTCACGACAGGGGCGGCAGTTCTTC
V: TRBV13; size: NA; D: NA; J: TRBJ1-6; CDR3: CASSLVGTGRQDSPLHF; DNA: TGTGCCAGCAGCTTAGTGGGAACGGGACGACAGGATTCACCCCTCCACTTT
V: TRBV27; size: NA; D: TRBD1; J: TRBJ2-7; CDR3: CASSRDRGLNEQYF; DNA: TGTGCCAGCAGTCGGGACAGGGGGTTGAACGAGCAGTACTTC
V: TRBV5-1; size: NA; D: NA; J: TRBJ2-2; CDR3: CASSLDGNTGELFF; DNA: TGCGCCAGCAGCTTGGACGGGAACACCGGGGAGCTGTTTTTT
V: TRBV4-1; size: NA; D: TRBD1; J: TRBJ2-2; CDR3: CASSLIGTGPGRRTGELFF; DNA: TGCGCCAGCAGCCTAATAGGGACAGGGCCGGGTCGTCGCACCGGGGAGCTGTTTTTT
V: TRBV4-1; size: NA; D: TRBD1; J: TRBJ1-2; CDR3: CASSQVPGQGARAYGYTF; DNA: TGCGCCAGCAGCCAAGTCCCGGGACAGGGGGCGCGGGCCTATGGCTACACCTTC